Listed here are 10 T cell receptor beta chains from one sample, sequenced in a study of blood T cell repertoires in COVID-19. The table came from immunoSEQ multiplex PCR; TCRdb's copy has only in-frame clones and leaves some out. The sample includes 150,000 or so clones, about 77% seen only once; the top ten take roughly 8.6%. Material for sequencing was peripheral blood. Every receptor here comes from a woman between 45 and 60 years old with active or convalescent COVID-19.

The genes are TRBV11-2 and TRBJ2-1; 15 bases line up with TRBD2. The CDR3 is 16 amino acids. The ends lost 5 bases at V and 10 bases at J; junction bases unmatched: 9. Germline V gene data show CDR1 as SGHAT and CDR2 as FQNNGV. CDR3 in amino acids: CASSRTSGLAGGEQFF. The DNA of the CDR3 is TGTGCCAGCAGCCGTACCTCGGGACTAGCGGGAGGAGAGCAGTTCTTC.

This chain joins TRBV30 and TRBJ2-7; 11 bases match TRBD1. V lost 1 base to trimming and J lost 5 bases; unmatched junction nucleotides: 4. The CDR3 runs to 14 residues. Germline V gives CDR1 GTSNPN, CDR2 SVGIG (reference sequence). In DNA form, the CDR3 reads TGTGCCTGGAGTGCCGGACAGGGGGCCCACGAGCAGTACTTC. Translating gives CAWSAGQGAHEQYF.

The gene calls are TRBV18 and TRBJ2-5; no definite D call. This CDR3 has 16 residues. With 2 bases removed from V and 5 bases from J, the gap between germline ends came to 18 bases. Per germline, CDR1 KGHSH and CDR2 LQKENI. The CDR3 DNA sequence: TGTGCCAGCTCACCATCATCGGGTCATCCTACGGAGACCCAGTACTTC. Protein product: CASSPSSGHPTETQYF. Full variable domain (missing parts from reference TRBV18 and TRBJ2-5): NAGVMQNPRHLVRRRGQEARLRCSPMKGHSHVYWYRQLPEEGLKFMVYLQKENIIDESGMPKERFSAEFPKEGPSILRIQQVVRGDSAAYFCASSPSSGHPTETQYFGPGTRLLVL.

In the case of this clone: The sample contains more than one DNA sequence encoding this CDR3. CDR3 sequence: CASSLGLAGVNEQFF. Here the CDR3 DNA reads TGCGCCAGCAGCTTGGGACTAGCGGGAGTCAATGAGCAGTTCTTC. This chain joins TRBV5-1 and TRBJ2-1, with TRBD2 matching 12 bases. The CDR3 loop spans 15 amino acids. The V gene end was trimmed by 0 bases and the J gene end by 6 bases; junction bases not matched to a gene: 1. Germline V CDR1 and CDR2: SGHRS, YFSETQ.

The chain has TRBV25-1 and TRBJ2-2, with D tentatively TRBD1 (6 bases). The V gene's germline CDR1 is MGHDK and CDR2 SYGVNS. The CDR3 has 14 amino acids. Trimming took 6 bases from V and 5 from J, leaving 13 bases between them. CDR3 in DNA: TGTGCCAGCAGCCCTACAACAGGGACCGGGGAGCTGTTTTTT. Translated, it gives CASSPTTGTGELFF.

This chain connects TRBV7-9 to TRBJ1-4; 8 nucleotides align to TRBD1. The length of the CDR3 is 15 residues. From germline, CDR1 is SEHNR and CDR2 FQNEAQ (reference sequence). V dropped 1 base and J dropped 7; count of bases not matched to a gene: 5. CDR3 DNA: TGTGCCAGCAGCTTAGGATCGGACAGGGCTGAAAAACTGTTTTTT. Translation: CASSLGSDRAEKLFF. Drawing the rest from reference TRBV7-9 and TRBJ1-4, the complete variable domain is DTGVSQNPRHKITKRGQNVTFRCDPISEHNRLYWYRQTLGQGPEFLTYFQNEAQLEKSRLLSDRFSAERPKGSFSTLEIQRTEQGDSAMYLCASSLGSDRAEKLFFGSGTQLSVL.

This clone appeared once. The junction departs from germline at one end; a sequencing error may be responsible. The rearrangement joins TRBV7-7 to TRBJ1-2, with 8 bases that match TRBD1. This CDR3 region has 15 residues. CDR1 and CDR2 (germline): SSHAT, FNYEAQ (reference sequence). For the CDR3, the DNA is TGTGCTAGCAGCTTTAACAGGGGGTTGGGCTATGGCTACACCTTC. It is translated as CASSFNRGLGYGYTF.

This clone was recorded many times. This rearrangement joins TRBV7-8 to TRBJ2-3; 7 bases map to TRBD2. Per the germline V gene, CDR1 is SGHVS and CDR2 is FQNEAQ. The V gene end was trimmed by 6 bases and the J gene end by 3 bases; junction bases not matched to a gene: 9. The CDR3 loop spans 15 amino acids. DNA for the CDR3: TGTGCCAGCAGTCCCTCTAGCGGACTAACAGATACGCAGTATTTT. Its translation: CASSPSSGLTDTQYF.

The chain employs TRBV19 and TRBJ1-2; unclear D gene. The CDR3 loop spans 13 amino acids. Germline CDR1 and CDR2: LNHDA and SQIVND (reference sequence). Trimming removed 5 bases from V and 8 bases from J, with 15 bases in between. The chain's CDR3 is CASSPFEQQGYTF. In DNA form, the CDR3 reads TGTGCCAGTAGTCCATTTGAACAGCAGGGCTACACCTTC. The complete variable domain, with remaining parts taken from reference TRBV19 and TRBJ1-2, reads DGGITQSPKYLFRKEGQNVTLSCEQNLNHDAMYWYRQDPGQGLRLIYYSQIVNDFQKGDIAEGYSVSREKKESFPLTVTSAQKNPTAFYLCASSPFEQQGYTFGSGTRLTVV.

This chain links TRBV6-4 with TRBJ1-6, with D unresolved. This CDR3 contains 13 residues. Germline loops: CDR1 MRHNA, CDR2 SNTAGT. V lost 2 bases and J 7 bases, leaving 6 bases between the germline ends. Here the CDR3 DNA reads TGTGCCAGCAGTGACCGGGAAAATTCACCCCTCCACTTT. Residues: CASSDRENSPLHF.